The 15 T cell receptor beta chains reported below all come from one sample, sequenced in a study of blood T cell repertoires in COVID-19. Profiled with immunoSEQ multiplex PCR; TCRdb holds only in-frame clones, not every one. The sample has a few hundred thousand clones; approximately 83% are singletons. Sequences were obtained from PBMCs or T cells enriched from blood (not recorded which). Receptors were obtained from a middle-aged woman with acute COVID-19.

The chain employs TRBV18 and TRBJ1-3, with D perhaps TRBD1 (5 bases). V dropped 3 bases and J dropped 8 bases, with 17 bases sitting between them. CDR3 size: 15 residues. Germline V gives CDR1 KGHSH, CDR2 LQKENI. The CDR3 sequence: CASSPKGDASYTIYF. The CDR3 region has the DNA TGTGCCAGCTCACCTAAAGGGGATGCCTCATACACCATATATTTT.

The chain combines TRBV28 with TRBJ1-2; the D gene is possibly TRBD1 (5 bases). This CDR3 is 13 amino acids long. Trimming stripped 5 bases from V and 8 bases from J, with 15 bases between. Germline lookup yields CDR1 MDHEN and CDR2 SYDVKM. CDR3 DNA: TGTGCCAGCAGTCCCGACAGCCTTAGAGGCTACACCTTC. It codes for CASSPDSLRGYTF.

V is TRBV28 and J is TRBJ2-7; D perhaps matches TRBD2 (6 bases). The CDR3 runs to 16 residues. The V end lost 7 bases, the J end lost 4 bases, and 23 bases lay between the germline ends. CDR1 and CDR2 (germline): MDHEN, SYDVKM. The CDR3 DNA is TGTGCCAGCAATGGGGCAGGGAGGTTCGAAGGGTACGAGCAGTACTTC. Protein sequence: CASNGAGRFEGYEQYF.

J is TRBJ1-1 and V is TRBV7-2; TRBD1 agrees at 8 bases. The CDR3 covers 15 residues. The J segment lost 0 bases and the V segment lost 5 bases, leaving 5 bases of the junction unmatched. CDR1 SGHTA and CDR2 FQGNSA come from the germline V gene. The CDR3 sequence is CASSPRGQLNTEAFF. The CDR3 DNA follows: TGTGCCAGCAGCCCCAGGGGGCAACTGAACACTGAAGCTTTCTTT. The full variable domain, in which reference TRBV7-2 and TRBJ1-1 provide the parts outside the CDR3, is GAGVSQSPSNKVTEKGKDVELRCDPISGHTALYWYRQSLGQGLEFLIYFQGNSAPDKSGLPSDRFSAERTGGSVSTLTIQRTQQEDSAVYLCASSPRGQLNTEAFFGQGTRLTVV.

The chain recombines TRBV11-2 with TRBJ1-6; D not resolved. Germline-derived CDR1 and CDR2 are SGHAT and FQNNGV. This CDR3 region has 18 residues. Trimming removed 1 base at V and 9 bases at J, with 22 bases between. The CDR3 bases are TGTGCCAGCAGCTTAGTCAGTGTCCGGAAGGGAGGTGGTTCACCCCTCCACTTT. It translates to CASSLVSVRKGGGSPLHF.

CDR3 nucleotides: TGCGCCAGCAGCGCTGAGGGAGCCCGGGGCACTGAAGCTTTCTTT. It is translated as CASSAEGARGTEAFF. The chain combines TRBV5-1 with TRBJ1-1; D not resolved. CDR1 and CDR2 (germline): SGHRS, YFSETQ. CDR3 length equals 15 residues. Trimming left V 4 bases short and J 4 bases short, with 17 bases between.

In DNA, the CDR3 is TGTGCCAGCAGCTTAGGGGGCCGGAGCGGGTACGAGCAGTACTTC. It translates to CASSLGGRSGYEQYF. The V call is TRBV7-8, the J call TRBJ2-7; possible D gene TRBD2, 6 bases. Germline V lookup: CDR1 SGHVS, CDR2 FQNEAQ. V was pared by 1 base and J by 4 bases, with 14 bases between. The CDR3 covers 15 residues.

J is TRBJ2-5 and V is TRBV14; D gene unclear. Trimming removed 1 base at V and 4 bases at J, with 16 bases between. The CDR3 extends over 16 amino acids. Germline assignment: CDR1 SGHDN and CDR2 FVKESK. CDR3 amino acids: CASSQGVGSTGETQYF. The CDR3 coding sequence is TGTGCCAGCAGCCAAGGGGTGGGTTCTACGGGAGAGACCCAGTACTTC.

In regard to this clone: This sample also contains other DNA sequences that code for the same CDR3. The chain is built from TRBV7-9 and TRBJ1-1; TRBD1 matches 10 bases. J lost 1 base, V lost 3 bases, and 5 bases had no gene match. Germline values: CDR1 SEHNR, CDR2 FQNEAQ (reference sequence). The CDR3 sequence is 16 residues long. The CDR3 here is CASSLGQGRGNTEAFF. CDR3 in DNA: TGTGCCAGCAGCTTGGGACAGGGGAGAGGGAACACTGAAGCTTTCTTT.

The sample holds one count of this clone. V gene TRBV14 combines with J gene TRBJ2-7; D may be TRBD2 (6 bases). The CDR3 totals 14 residues. The V end was cut by 0 bases, the J end by 7 bases, with 13 bases between. CDR1 SGHDN and CDR2 FVKESK come from the germline V gene. The CDR3 coding sequence is TGTGCCAGCAGCCAAGAGAATCAGCGGGTTGAGCAGTACTTC. Amino acid sequence: CASSQENQRVEQYF.

The rearrangement links TRBV18 to TRBJ1-1; 9 bases line up with TRBD1. There are 14 residues in the CDR3. Germline V gene lookup returns CDR1 KGHSH and CDR2 LQKENI. The J segment lost 1 base and the V segment lost 6 bases, leaving 3 bases of the junction unmatched. In DNA, the CDR3 is TGTGCCAGCTCCTCACAGGGGGCGAACACTGAAGCTTTCTTT. The encoded protein is CASSSQGANTEAFF.

CDR3 in amino acids: CASSSTSTDTQYF. CDR3 bases: TGTGCCAGCAGTTCTACTTCCACAGATACGCAGTATTTT. The J gene is TRBJ2-3, the V gene TRBV28; no reliable D call. V lost 4 bases and J 2 bases, leaving 7 bases between the germline ends. The CDR3 has 13 residues. Germline CDR1 reads MDHEN; CDR2 reads SYDVKM.

The chain carries TRBV27 and TRBJ2-7; 10 bases agree with TRBD1. The CDR3 loop spans 15 amino acids. Germline V gives CDR1 MNHEY, CDR2 SMNVEV (reference sequence). J gave up 2 bases and V 6 bases, and 7 bases lay outside the gene matches. The CDR3: CASREPGTGAYEQYF. CDR3 sequence (DNA): TGTGCCAGCAGGGAGCCCGGGACAGGGGCCTACGAGCAGTACTTC.

As regards this clone: Distinct nucleotide sequences in the sample also encode this CDR3. The CDR3 region is CASSLGRYEQYF. CDR3 DNA: TGTGCCAGCAGCTTAGGCCGGTACGAGCAGTACTTC. The rearrangement uses TRBV13 and TRBJ2-7; D remains ambiguous. V was trimmed by 0 bases and J by 4 bases, leaving 4 bases between them. This CDR3 is 12 amino acids long. Germline V gives CDR1 PRHDT, CDR2 FYEKMQ (reference sequence).

The chain joins TRBV2 to TRBJ2-5; 9 bases line up with TRBD1. J was trimmed by 4 bases and V by 6 bases; bases with no gene match: 6. The CDR3 runs to 14 residues. The V gene's germline CDR1 is SNHLY and CDR2 FYNNEI. The CDR3 loop reads CASRRTGGGETQYF. In DNA, the CDR3 is TGTGCCAGCAGACGAACAGGGGGCGGAGAGACCCAGTACTTC.